This T cell receptor beta chain came from a study of cytomegalovirus exposure and HLA in healthy donors (dated by TCRdb to 2015 to 2018). Background on the whole study: According to an earlier analysis of 587 of the donors, roughly 180 million T cells yielded 100 million or so unique TCR beta sequences and more than 250 Gb of sequence data. An early release covering roughly 600 HLA-typed donors comprised about 300 gigabases of sequencing data and tens of millions of unique TCR sequences. Among the approximately 400 genotyped donors, 75% to 90% belonged to the genetic ancestry cluster associated with self-reported Caucasian donors. The study was designed to test whether signatures of past pathogen exposure could be identified by cataloging public T cell receptors. Using immunosequencing, the study profiled T cell repertoires from 500 to 800 subjects and related those repertoires to cytomegalovirus serostatus. Besides the first cohort of under 700 subjects, a separate validation cohort made up of 95 to 150 different subjects was used. The study combined high-throughput TCR immunosequencing, statistical association of individual TCRs with disease status, and machine learning to predict cytomegalovirus infection status. To study patterns of TCR occurrence, a later analysis re-analyzed previously published TCR beta repertoires from 600 to 750 donors and added high-resolution HLA genotyping. Rather than using new phenotypic data, the later analysis identified candidate immune exposures from TCR beta sequences and from how often those sequences occurred across donors. An earlier analysis of several hundred of the donors applied high-throughput TCR beta sequencing to assess whether each TCR beta V gene segment acted as functional or pseudogenic. Donor age, sex, ethnicity and CMV serostatus were compiled alongside the repertoire data. Genome-wide SNP genotypes for about 65% of the roughly 700 donors were used in a later genetic analysis, which treated that subset as a discovery cohort. All discovery cohort repertoires had been generated on a single sequencing platform. Class I and class II HLA loci were covered by the typing at four-digit resolution. Typing coverage varied by locus: roughly 629-630 donors for A, B, C, DRB1 and DQB1; approximately 520 for DQA1; nearly 610 for DPA1; 450 to 480 for DPB1. A handful of DR-DQ haplotypes were treated as single units for association and clustering because of strong linkage in the cohort. Among some 400 genotyped donors of the cohort, an average of about 240,000 unique TCR beta nucleotide sequences were sequenced per donor, approximately 20% of them non-productive.

Taken from cysteine to phenylalanine, the CDR3 has 15 residues. Only the CDR3 region is kept as DNA, spanning 45 bases read in frame from base 1. Trimming takes 3 bases off V and 5 bases off J; junction bases not matched to a gene: 4. Reading the germline V gene gives CDR1 SGHTA and CDR2 FQGNSA. The paper as a whole reports these results and caveats: A later analysis found that HLA-associated TCR beta chains were more clonally expanded and had lower generation probabilities than equally common non-associated chains. Most TCR sequences were seen in very few donors, while some public TCRs were found in many individuals. Several of the top co-occurrence clusters appeared to be linked to parvovirus B19, influenza, CMV and Epstein-Barr virus, according to a later analysis. The presence/absence analyses assumed that sequencing depth was roughly uniform across donors, and that assumption may not be true. In vitro tests confirmed that a few of the cytomegalovirus-associated TCR beta chains recognize cytomegalovirus antigens. The earlier analysis of a few hundred of the donors excluded over 15 rarely observed V segments, including chromosome 9 orphons, because counts were too low. A later analysis associated 16,951 TCR beta sequences with specific HLA alleles at a false discovery rate of 0.05. In this cohort, only TCR beta chains were sequenced, and detectable features were limited by the absence of alpha or paired-chain data. The 87-base-pair reads could not distinguish some IMGT-functional V segments, including TRBV6-2 and TRBV6-3, so those segments were excluded. The authors suggested that the approach could potentially be generalized to other disease states and immunological phenotypes. Linkage disequilibrium might explain the correlated functional status among segregating V segments, but an unknown experimental factor could not be ruled out. In a later genetic analysis, a missense DCLRE1C variant was associated with V-gene and J-gene trimming of TCR beta chains, and the association was replicated in an independent cohort. In the study, some 160 TCR beta chains were listed as associated with cytomegalovirus. In an earlier analysis of 587 of the donors, most TCR beta V segments appeared in productive rearrangements about 87% or about 30% of the time, broadly matching IMGT annotations. Cytomegalovirus status was reported to be diagnosed by the classifier with high specificity and sensitivity in both the original and validation cohorts. The sequencing pipeline was judged likely to have produced a cluster of highly shared sequence variants as a technical artifact. According to a later analysis, TCR association rates differed among HLA loci, with DRB1 alleles showing the most associated TCRs and HLA-C alleles showing the fewest. HLA typing was unavailable for some donors at each locus, so association tests used only the typed subset. The only immune exposure information available for the cohort was CMV serostatus. Most CMV-associated TCR beta chains appeared to be HLA-restricted in a later analysis, and the HLA associations seemed to be driven largely by CMV exposure. Assigning TCR associations to individual alleles was difficult when HLA alleles, especially DR and DQ, strongly co-occurred. A further reported finding was that TCR beta sequences accurately predicted the HLA-A and HLA-B alleles for most subjects in the first cohort. A later genetic analysis reported fewer N-insertions in productive TCRs among donors in an Asian-associated ancestry cluster than the roughly 670-donor mean.

This clone appeared once. Its antigen remains unidentified. No much larger clonotype is one base removed from it; base qualities were not supplied. The library was generated by the immunoSEQ multiplex PCR assay. A mixture of 60 forward primers for TCR Vbeta segments and 13 reverse primers for TCR Jbeta segments was used in the multiplex PCR. The CDR3 region of rearranged TCR beta genes was amplified from genomic DNA with a multiplex PCR assay. The amplified TCR beta libraries were sequenced on the Illumina HiSeq System as 87-base-pair reads. From the authors' description of their analysis: A later analysis counted tens of millions of unique TCR beta chains across the 666 repertoires, and 9 million to 14 million of these chains were shared by at least two donors. Raw reads were error-corrected and collapsed into unique sequences by a nearest-neighbor algorithm in which closely related sequences were merged to remove PCR and sequencing errors. To assign V, D and J gene segments, CDR3 sequences were aligned to IMGT reference sequences. For a sequence to be retained, a match of at least six nucleotides was required to both a V gene segment and a J gene segment. Rearrangements were classified as productive when the CDR3 lacked stop codons and remained in frame with V and J, and all other rearrangements were classified as non-productive. CDR3 was defined according to IMGT convention as the region running from the second conserved V-encoded cysteine to the conserved J-encoded phenylalanine. The earlier analysis of 587 of the donors excluded sequences that lacked an unambiguous match to a single V gene segment. In an earlier analysis of roughly 500 of the donors, V segments were called functional above 56.7% productive rearrangements and were called segregating when the between-donor standard deviation exceeded 5%. To diagnose cytomegalovirus status from the catalog of TCR beta chain sequences, a statistical classification framework was built. In a later analysis, V and J genes were assigned by comparing TCR nucleotide sequences against IMGT/GENE-DB human TR gene sequences. The TCRdist pipeline was used in a later analysis to assign CDR3 sequences and most-parsimonious VDJ recombination scenarios. In a later analysis, every TCR beta chain was defined by the combination of its CDR3 amino acid sequence and its V-gene family, and reads without a unique V-gene family were dropped. As a way to deal with suspected cross-contamination and a sequencing artifact, a later analysis dropped nearly 600 nucleotide sequences that were highly shared and had low generation probability. In a later analysis, a clonal expansion index was calculated for each public chain from normalized within-repertoire ranks of inferred template counts. In a later analysis, generation probabilities were computed with a VDJ recombination model fitted to out-of-frame rearrangements, and the resulting probabilities were checked against IGoR. In a later analysis, TCR-TCR, TCR-HLA and TCR-CMV co-occurrence was scored with hypergeometric tests, and a repertoire-size bias correction was applied to TCR pairs. A later analysis estimated false discovery rates by permuting HLA or CMV assignments 20 times. In a later analysis, co-occurring TCRs were grouped using DBSCAN, and TCRdist sequence similarity was added for clustering within HLA-allele-positive subsets. Repertoires with fewer than 30,000 or more than 120,000 public chains were left out of co-occurrence clustering, as were about five repertoires with anomalous nucleotide sharing. The source is immuneACCESS, and TCRdb retained only in-frame sequences with V and J called. Part of the clones is not carried over; for the studies checked, unresolved V genes explain less than half of this, and the remainder is unexplained. V, J and clone size reflect that table, while D and trimming were determined from the DNA. The sample has 150,000 to 200,000 clones on record, 60% to 80% of them singletons. Of the sample, 7.7% falls within the top ten clones.

The cohort was made up of approximately 670 healthy bone marrow donors. At the time of sampling, all cohort members were nominally healthy, though unrecorded immune exposures were likely present. The donor was CMV seropositive and belonged to the group of around 300 seropositive cohort members. A peripheral blood sample was provided by each donor, and peripheral blood mononuclear cells were used for TCR beta sequencing. The Qiagen DNeasy Blood Extraction Kit was used to extract genomic DNA from the blood cell samples. The TCR was taken from a woman between 35 and 50 years old in good health and CMV-seropositive. The sample consisted of PBMCs. This sequence uses TRBV7-2 and TRBJ1-4; a stretch of 9 junction bases matches TRBD1. CDR3 loop: CASSLAGQGNEKLFF. The nucleotide sequence reads as follows: TGTGCCAGCAGCTTGGCAGGACAGGGGAATGAAAAACTGTTTTTT.